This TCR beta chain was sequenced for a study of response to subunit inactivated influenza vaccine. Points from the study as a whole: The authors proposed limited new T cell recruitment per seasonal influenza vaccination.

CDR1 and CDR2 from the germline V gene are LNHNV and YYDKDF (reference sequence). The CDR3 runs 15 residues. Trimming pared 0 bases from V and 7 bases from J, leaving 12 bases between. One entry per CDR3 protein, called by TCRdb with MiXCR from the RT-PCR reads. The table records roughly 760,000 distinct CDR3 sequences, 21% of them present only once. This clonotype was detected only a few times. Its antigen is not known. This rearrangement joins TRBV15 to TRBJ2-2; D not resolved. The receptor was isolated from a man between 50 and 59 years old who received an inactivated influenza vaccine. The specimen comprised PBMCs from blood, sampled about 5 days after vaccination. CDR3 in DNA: TGTGCCACCAGCAGAGAAAAGTCGTTTGGCGGGGAGCTGTTTTTT. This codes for CATSREKSFGGELFF.